This T cell receptor beta chain was sequenced for a study of vaccination and CD4 T cells after COVID-19. Across the whole study: Spike peptides, overlapping and drawn from SARS-CoV-2, HCoV-NL63, HCoV-OC43 and HCoV-229E, were used to stimulate cells. Study results and limitations: Convalescent participants were relatively few, and none had early post-infection timepoints studied.

The CDR3 length is 14 residues. Germline V gene lookup returns CDR1 DFQATT and CDR2 SNEGSKA (reference sequence). The J segment lost 4 bases and the V segment lost 2 bases, leaving 1 base of the junction unmatched. Stated treatment: roughly ten-day PBMC culture with coronavirus spike peptide pools or control peptides (ViraFEST assay). Cultured CD4+ T cells had their DNA profiled by the Oncomine TCR Beta short-read assay. TCRdb analysed the PCR reads with MiXCR anew, one entry per CDR3 protein. The repertoire holds approximately 25,000 distinct CDR3 sequences, 49% seen once, with roughly 6% in the top ten. This clonotype ranks as medium-sized. Its specificity is not known.

The chain employs TRBV20-1 and TRBJ2-2, with TRBD1 matching 10 bases. The sequencing sample was made of CD4+ T cells from blood, cultured in vitro. The source is a human donor who had recovered from COVID-19. The CDR3 DNA reads TGCAGTGCTAGAAGGACAGGGGGCACCGGGGAGCTGTTTTTT. Translation: CSARRTGGTGELFF.